The T cell receptor beta chain described here comes from a study of T cell changes during pregnancy in multiple sclerosis. The CDR3 spans 16 residues. The trim removed 7 bases at V and 3 bases at J, leaving 9 bases unmatched. Germline-derived CDR1 and CDR2 are MRHNA and SNTAGT. TCRdb's copy holds only in-frame clones and misses some; the assay was immunoSEQ multiplex PCR. The sample consists of about 87,000 clones, 93% of them appearing once. Sequenced material: peripheral blood, taken in the third trimester of pregnancy. The receptor was derived from a female donor in good health, enrolled as a control in a pregnancy study. The chain combines TRBV6-4 with TRBJ2-6, with TRBD2 matching 7 bases. The CDR3 region is CASISRGSRGANVLTF. In DNA form, the CDR3 reads TGTGCCAGCATATCCCGCGGGAGTCGTGGGGCCAACGTCCTGACTTTC.